This record concerns one TCR beta chain sequence. The CDR3 has 15 amino acids. CDR1 is SGHTA and CDR2 is FQGTGA in the germline V gene. Trimming pared 5 bases from V and 0 bases from J, leaving 11 bases between. The data were taken from a study of blood T cell repertoires in COVID-19. Looking at the study overall: Collection of acute and convalescent COVID-19 samples took place in the United States, Italy and Spain. T cells, B-cell-depleted T cells, or PBMCs provided the cDNA or gDNA that served as material.

Libraries were prepared by immunoSEQ multiplex PCR; TCRdb keeps only in-frame clonotypes and omits some of them. The table shows about 670,000 clones, with over 80% occurring only once. Specimen: peripheral blood. The V call is TRBV7-3, the J call TRBJ2-1, with D perhaps TRBD2 (5 bases). The receptor's source is a woman aged 18-29 years with acute or convalescent COVID-19. The CDR3 nucleotides are TGTGCCAGCAGCCACGGGATGAGCTCCTACAATGAGCAGTTCTTC. It is translated as CASSHGMSSYNEQFF.